These T cell receptor beta chains were read from a single sample in a study of technical replicates of blood from a handful of donors. The repertoire was sequenced with immunoSEQ multiplex PCR; TCRdb's copy has only in-frame clones and lacks some. The sample records roughly 80,000 clones, 93% being singletons. Sequencing was carried out using T cells isolated from PBMCs. The receptors were sampled from a human donor in good health. CDR3s include the opening cysteine and the closing phenylalanine or tryptophan. A D gene is named only where the DNA matches it firmly. Clone size appears in some rows only: once, few, many, or a class for an expanded clone.

once | TRBD2 | TRBJ2-2 | TRBV9 | CASSTNPTSGNPNTGELFF
- | TRBD2 | TRBJ2-3 | TRBV15 | CATSHASSGPDTQYF
- | TRBD2 | TRBJ2-1 | TRBV11-2 | CASSLGLAEVF
- | - | TRBJ1-1 | TRBV18 | CASSPSQTTEAFF
- | TRBD2 | TRBJ2-1 | TRBV5-4 | CASSSMTSGRANEQFF
- | - | TRBJ1-1 | TRBV7-9 | CASSDELLRDNTEAFF
- | TRBD1 | TRBJ2-2 | TRBV28 | CASSPAGGTGQTGELFF
- | - | TRBJ2-2 | TRBV19 | CASSIPLALTGELFF
- | TRBD1 | TRBJ2-7 | TRBV30 | CAWTDRPLSYEQYF
- | - | TRBJ2-6 | TRBV5-1 | CASSRELSGANVLTF
- | - | TRBJ2-7 | TRBV30 | CAWGDTNYEQYF
once | TRBD1 | TRBJ1-1 | TRBV19 | CASRRTGMNTEAFF
- | TRBD2 | TRBJ2-7 | TRBV5-4 | CASSLKVGRLAGSYEQYF
- | - | TRBJ2-7 | TRBV28 | CASSLSAGISYEQYF
- | - | TRBJ2-5 | TRBV11-2 | CAGQGGTRQYF
few | TRBD1 | TRBJ2-7 | TRBV27 | CASSPRTGLYEQYF
- | TRBD1 | TRBJ1-5 | TRBV28 | CASSLDRVTRPQHF
- | - | TRBJ2-1 | TRBV2 | CASSEASAGKWNEQFF
- | - | TRBJ2-7 | TRBV6-4 | CASSEDRAGNEQYF
- | - | TRBJ1-5 | TRBV5-6 | CASSARDQPQHF
- | TRBD2 | TRBJ2-1 | TRBV15 | CATSRDSGGLTSGISSYNEQFF
- | - | TRBJ2-1 | TRBV28 | CASSPFYNEQFF
- | TRBD1 | TRBJ1-4 | TRBV15 | CATSPGQGRGVRDEKLFF
few | - | TRBJ1-5 | TRBV6-1 | CASSELRRGSNQPQHF
- | - | TRBJ2-5 | TRBV6-5 | CASGMHAQETQYF
- | TRBD1 | TRBJ1-1 | TRBV5-1 | CASSPGTDTEAFF
- | TRBD1 | TRBJ1-4 | TRBV2 | CASIRDSIIINEKLFF
- | - | TRBJ1-1 | TRBV7-9 | CASSRGDYEAFF
- | - | TRBJ1-1 | TRBV7-3 | CASSEGGWYHTEAFF
- | - | TRBJ1-3 | TRBV27 | CASSSNRVGMGNTIYF
- | TRBD2 | TRBJ2-1 | TRBV5-4 | CASSPGLAGGSQFF
- | - | TRBJ1-5 | TRBV6-1 | CASSGQILDQPQHF
- | TRBD2 | TRBJ2-7 | TRBV7-6 | CASSPHAGGKPYEQYF
once | TRBD1 | TRBJ1-2 | TRBV7-6 | CASSPGDRVYGYTF
- | - | TRBJ2-5 | TRBV4-2 | CASSQVSPGGIGQETQYF
- | TRBD2 | TRBJ2-3 | TRBV4-1 | CASSQDLGLAGPTDTQYF
- | TRBD1 | TRBJ1-2 | TRBV7-9 | CASSLTPGTGGVLGYTF
- | TRBD1 | TRBJ1-2 | TRBV13 | CASSLLSGGNDYGYTF
- | TRBD2 | TRBJ2-3 | TRBV4-2 | CASSQDWAGGGRAGTDTQYF
- | TRBD1 | TRBJ2-7 | TRBV5-1 | CASSLSQGRSYEQYF
- | - | TRBJ2-7 | TRBV11-2 | CASSLAGRPPYEQYF
- | - | TRBJ1-1 | TRBV20-1 | CSHGRGYGAFF
- | TRBD1 | TRBJ1-2 | TRBV11-2 | CASSLERGQGFYGYTF
- | - | TRBJ2-2 | TRBV2 | CASRPGGHTGELFF
- | TRBD1 | TRBJ1-5 | TRBV28 | CASDRGQPQHF
- | - | TRBJ1-5 | TRBV10-2 | CASSEDEGRRNQPQHF
- | - | TRBJ2-5 | TRBV28 | CASDWGRGQETQYF
- | - | TRBJ2-5 | TRBV10-1 | CASSGAGTALRETQYF
- | - | TRBJ2-7 | TRBV9 | CASSVGGPPYEQYF
once | - | TRBJ2-1 | TRBV7-9 | CASSYGLDNEQFF
- | - | TRBJ2-3 | TRBV6-5 | CASSSEGWRLQDTQYF